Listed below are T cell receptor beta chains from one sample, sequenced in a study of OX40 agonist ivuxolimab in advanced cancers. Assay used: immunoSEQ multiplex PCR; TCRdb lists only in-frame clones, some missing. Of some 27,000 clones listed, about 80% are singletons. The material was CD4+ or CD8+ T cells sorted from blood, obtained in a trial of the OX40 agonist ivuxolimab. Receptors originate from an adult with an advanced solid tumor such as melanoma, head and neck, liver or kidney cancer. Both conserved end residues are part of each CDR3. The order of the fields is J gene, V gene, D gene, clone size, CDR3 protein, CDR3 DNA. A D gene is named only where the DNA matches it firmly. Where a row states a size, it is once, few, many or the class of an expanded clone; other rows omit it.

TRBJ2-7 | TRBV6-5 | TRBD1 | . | CASSYGQGANYEQYF | TGTGCCAGCAGTTACGGGCAGGGGGCTAACTACGAGCAGTACTTC
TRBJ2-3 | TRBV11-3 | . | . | CASSFYGRDRDTQYF | TGTGCCAGCAGCTTCTATGGCAGGGATAGAGATACGCAGTATTTT
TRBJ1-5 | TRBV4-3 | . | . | CASSLKAGSQPQHF | TGCGCCAGCAGCCTCAAGGCGGGAAGTCAGCCCCAGCATTTT
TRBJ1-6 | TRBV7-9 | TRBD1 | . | CASSPTGKGSPLHF | TGTGCCAGCAGCCCGACAGGGAAGGGTTCACCCCTCCACTTT
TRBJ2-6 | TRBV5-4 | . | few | CASSLSGSGANVLTF | TGTGCCAGCAGCTTGTCTGGCTCTGGGGCCAACGTCCTGACTTTC
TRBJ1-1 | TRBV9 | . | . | CASSGQDKNTEAFF | TGTGCCAGCAGCGGACAAGACAAGAACACTGAAGCTTTCTTT
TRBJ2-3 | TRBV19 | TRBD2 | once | CASSIDGGLAGGPGDTQYF | TGTGCCAGTAGTATAGATGGCGGACTAGCGGGGGGGCCTGGAGATACGCAGTATTTT
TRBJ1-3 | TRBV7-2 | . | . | CASSLTEGTGNTIYF | TGTGCCAGCAGCTTAACCGAGGGAACGGGAAACACCATATATTTT
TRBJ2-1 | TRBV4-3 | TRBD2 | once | CASTLGRGDYNEQFF | TGCGCCAGCACCCTCGGTCGGGGGGACTACAATGAGCAGTTCTTC
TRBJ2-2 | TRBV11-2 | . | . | CASSFLAGVDTGELFF | TGTGCCAGCAGCTTCCTGGCAGGGGTGGACACCGGGGAGCTGTTTTTT
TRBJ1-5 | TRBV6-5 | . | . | CASSPGSNQPQHF | TGTGCCAGCAGCCCCGGGAGCAATCAGCCCCAGCATTTT
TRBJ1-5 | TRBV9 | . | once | CASSMGLNQPQHF | TGTGCCAGCAGCATGGGACTTAATCAGCCCCAGCATTTT
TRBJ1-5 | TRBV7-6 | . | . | CASSVAGGAQPQHF | TGTGCCAGCAGCGTCGCGGGGGGGGCTCAGCCCCAGCATTTT
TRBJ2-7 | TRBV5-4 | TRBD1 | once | CASSLQQGSGYEQYF | TGTGCCAGCAGCTTACAACAGGGGAGTGGTTACGAGCAGTACTTC
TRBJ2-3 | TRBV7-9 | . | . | CASSSRDTSTDTQYF | TGTGCCAGCAGCTCCCGGGACACTAGCACAGATACGCAGTATTTT
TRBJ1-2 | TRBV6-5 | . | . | CASSYSENLSGGYTF | TGTGCCAGCAGTTACTCGGAGAACCTATCGGGTGGCTACACCTTC
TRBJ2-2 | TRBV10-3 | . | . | CAIRLNTGELFF | TGTGCCATCAGATTGAACACCGGGGAGCTGTTTTTT
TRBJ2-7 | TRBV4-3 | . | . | CASSQDRRTSSYEQYF | TGCGCCAGCAGCCAAGATCGACGGACGAGCTCCTACGAGCAGTACTTC
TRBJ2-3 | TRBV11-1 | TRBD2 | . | CASSLGGGLPDTQYF | TGTGCCAGCAGCTTAGGCGGGGGACTCCCGGATACGCAGTATTTT
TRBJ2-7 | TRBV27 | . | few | CASSHRAPIRSEQYF | TGTGCCAGCAGTCACCGGGCCCCTATACGGTCCGAGCAGTACTTC
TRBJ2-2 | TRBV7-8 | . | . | CASSLASSTGELFF | TGTGCCAGCAGCTTAGCATCATCCACCGGGGAGCTGTTTTTT
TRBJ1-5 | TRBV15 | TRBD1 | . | CATSRGGAGGFQPQHF | TGTGCCACCAGCAGAGGAGGGGCAGGGGGCTTTCAGCCCCAGCATTTT
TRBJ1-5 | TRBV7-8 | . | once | CASSLGGRNSNQPQHF | TGTGCCAGCAGCTTAGGGGGTAGGAATAGCAATCAGCCCCAGCATTTT
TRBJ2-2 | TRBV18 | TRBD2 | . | CASSPVSGGAGELFF | TGTGCCAGCTCACCAGTTAGCGGGGGAGCCGGGGAGCTGTTTTTT
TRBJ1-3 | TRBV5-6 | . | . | CASSFGGGNTIYF | TGTGCCAGCAGCTTCGGGGGTGGAAACACCATATATTTT
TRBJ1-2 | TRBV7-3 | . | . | CASSLNPPLQGMDGYTF | TGTGCCAGCAGCTTAAACCCTCCCTTACAGGGAATGGATGGCTACACCTTC
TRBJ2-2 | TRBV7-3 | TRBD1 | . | CASSLITGDTGELFF | TGTGCCAGCAGCTTAATCACAGGGGACACCGGGGAGCTGTTTTTT
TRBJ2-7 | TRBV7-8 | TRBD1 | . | CASSLRTGYEQYF | TGTGCCAGCAGCTTACGGACAGGCTACGAGCAGTACTTC
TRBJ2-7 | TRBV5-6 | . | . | CASSGERTYEQYF | TGTGCCAGCAGCGGGGAACGAACCTACGAGCAGTACTTC
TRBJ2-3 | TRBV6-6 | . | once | CASSYSSGVADTQYF | TGTGCCAGCAGTTACTCCTCAGGGGTGGCAGATACGCAGTATTTT
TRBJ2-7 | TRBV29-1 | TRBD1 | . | CSVGDSTYEQYF | TGCAGCGTGGGGGACAGTACCTACGAGCAGTACTTC
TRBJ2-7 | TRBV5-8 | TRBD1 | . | CASSSWDRANEQYF | TGTGCCAGCAGCTCCTGGGACAGGGCGAACGAGCAGTACTTC
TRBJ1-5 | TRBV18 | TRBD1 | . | CASSPPGQGARGNQPQHF | TGTGCCAGCTCACCACCTGGACAGGGGGCGAGGGGGAATCAGCCCCAGCATTTT
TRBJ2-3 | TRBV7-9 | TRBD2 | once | CASSWSSGVTDTQYF | TGTGCCAGCAGTTGGAGTAGCGGGGTTACAGATACGCAGTATTTT
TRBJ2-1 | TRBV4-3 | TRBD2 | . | CASSQGPSGGPYNEQFF | TGCGCCAGCAGCCAAGGCCCTAGCGGGGGACCTTACAATGAGCAGTTCTTC
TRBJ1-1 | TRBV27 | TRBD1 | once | CASSPSRGMNTEAFF | TGTGCCAGCAGTCCCTCCAGGGGGATGAACACTGAAGCTTTCTTT
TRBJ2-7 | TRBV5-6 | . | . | CASSYDPRHPSYEQYF | TGTGCCAGCAGCTACGACCCTAGGCATCCCTCCTACGAGCAGTACTTC
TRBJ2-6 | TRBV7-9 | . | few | CASSPGEGGGRSGANVLTF | TGTGCCAGCAGCCCCGGGGAAGGGGGAGGGCGGTCTGGGGCCAACGTCCTGACTTTC
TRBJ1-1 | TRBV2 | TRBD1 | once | CASAGTGNTEAFF | TGTGCCAGCGCCGGGACAGGTAACACTGAAGCTTTCTTT
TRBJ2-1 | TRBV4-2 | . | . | CASSQDTAGLSSYNEQFF | TGTGCCAGCAGCCAAGATACGGCGGGGTTAAGCTCCTACAATGAGCAGTTCTTC
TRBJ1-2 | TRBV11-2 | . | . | CASSLVNPYYGYTF | TGTGCCAGCAGCTTAGTTAATCCCTACTATGGCTACACCTTC
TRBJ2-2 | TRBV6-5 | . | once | CASSNGAGNTGELFF | TGTGCCAGCAGCAATGGCGCGGGGAACACCGGGGAGCTGTTTTTT
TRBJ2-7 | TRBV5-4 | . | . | CASSLVAGASYEQYF | TGTGCCAGCAGCTTGGTGGCAGGGGCTTCCTACGAGCAGTACTTC
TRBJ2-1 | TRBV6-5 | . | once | CASTPYTGSYNEQFF | TGTGCCAGCACCCCCTATACAGGTTCCTACAATGAGCAGTTCTTC
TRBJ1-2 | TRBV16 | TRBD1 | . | CASSQSWDRGNYGGYTF | TGTGCCAGCAGCCAATCGTGGGACAGGGGTAATTATGGTGGCTACACCTTC
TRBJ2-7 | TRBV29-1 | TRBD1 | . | CSVIRGQGTSYEQYF | TGCAGCGTCATCAGGGGGCAAGGGACCTCCTACGAGCAGTACTTC
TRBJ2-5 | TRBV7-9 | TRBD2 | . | CASRDQLAGGRLKQETQYF | TGTGCCAGCAGAGATCAGTTAGCGGGGGGCCGCCTAAAGCAAGAGACCCAGTACTTC
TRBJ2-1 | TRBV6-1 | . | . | CASDAGNNEQFF | TGTGCCAGCGACGCGGGAAACAATGAGCAGTTCTTC
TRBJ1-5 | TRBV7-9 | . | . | CASSFGQYNQPQHF | TGTGCCAGCAGTTTCGGACAGTACAATCAGCCCCAGCATTTT